Here is one T cell receptor (beta chain) with its context. The sample comes from a study of blood T cell repertoires in COVID-19. Overall study context: From the United States, Italy and Spain came samples of acute and convalescent COVID-19. Sources were T cells, B-cell-depleted T cells, or PBMCs; the material itself was cDNA or gDNA.

Study processing details: Reference gene primers were amplified, and this amplification served to estimate nucleated cell counts. TCRdb's copy holds only in-frame clones and misses some; the assay was immunoSEQ multiplex PCR. Clone size and V and J calls were adopted from that table, with D and trimming inferred from the DNA. There are approximately 240,000 clones in the sample; 70% to 85% occur only once, and under 4.5% lies in the top ten. V was clipped by 5 bases and J by 1 base, with 14 bases between them. CDR3 size: 16 residues. Germline lookup yields CDR1 SEHNR and CDR2 FQNEAQ (reference sequence).

The chain employs TRBV7-9 and TRBJ2-2, with a tentative D call TRBD1 (5 bases). This receptor was obtained from a woman between 40 and 55 years old with active or convalescent COVID-19. Specimen: peripheral blood. CDR3 sequence (DNA): TGTGCCAGCAGCACCCTTAGGGGAAAGAACACCGGGGAGCTGTTTTTT. Translated, it gives CASSTLRGKNTGELFF.